There are many counts of the clone carrying this T cell receptor beta chain. This CDR3 comprises 13 residues. V lost 0 bases, J lost 6 bases, and 6 bases lay in between. Looked up from germline, CDR1 is LGHNA and CDR2 is YSLEER. The sample is drawn from a study of shared clonotypes between healthy human individuals. Assay: immunoSEQ multiplex PCR; the TCRdb copy retains only in-frame clones and omits some. The table lists about 1.1 million clones, 75% to 80% of them singletons. Source material: memory CD4+ T cells from PBMCs. Specified subset: CD45RA-negative fraction. This chain connects TRBV4-3 to TRBJ1-5; D is ambiguous. This sequence originates from a man between 18 and 35 years old in good health. Some clones in this sample may be carry-over from other donors' samples. This CDR3 reads CASSQERSQPQHF. The CDR3 nucleotides are TGCGCCAGCAGCCAAGAAAGGAGTCAGCCCCAGCATTTT.